The T cell receptor beta chain under discussion was sequenced for a study of T cells in Graves' hyperthyroidism and ophthalmopathy. Study in general: Staff took peripheral blood when the initial diagnosis was made, before any treatment began.

This clonotype was observed a handful of times. The antigen is unknown. Each ophthalmopathy patient scored at least 3 on the Clinical Activity Score and at least 4 on NOSPECS grade, with duration under 3 months. This CDR3 has 13 amino acids. CDR1 and CDR2 (germline): SGHRS, YFSETQ. V was shortened by 5 bases and J by 9 bases, with 14 bases between the two germline ends. What was amplified from RNA transcripts were TCR beta CDR3 regions. In the first-round RT-PCR of the TCR CDR3, the HTBI primer set was used. TCRdb processed the multiplex PCR reads anew with MiXCR; each CDR3 protein has one entry. This table has about 270,000 distinct CDR3 sequences, around 22% appearing once. General study findings and limits: Most thyroid clonotypes that were expanded above 0.001 also turned up in blood. Before onset, ophthalmopathy was predicted by the model a median around 6.2 months earlier.

The TCR sequence derives from a man between 25 and 39 years old with Graves' ophthalmopathy. Sequenced sample: blood. The chain uses TRBV5-1 and TRBJ2-2; a weak D match, TRBD2 (5 bases). The CDR3 protein is CASRRMGERELFF. CDR3 nucleotide sequence: TGCGCCAGCAGAAGGATGGGAGAACGGGAGCTGTTTTTT.